One and the same sample provided the 16 T cell receptor beta chains below, sequenced in a study of cytomegalovirus exposure and HLA in healthy donors. 13 Jbeta primers and 60 Vbeta primers were used for the PCR. This table comes from immunoSEQ multiplex PCR, and its TCRdb copy is limited to in-frame clones, with some not included. Found here are some 95,000 clones, roughly 77% of them singletons; the top ten hold about 7.9%. The sequenced sample was PBMCs. Source of these receptors: a man under 40 in good health and CMV-seronegative.

This clone was counted between two and nine times. The chain employs TRBV10-1 and TRBJ2-1, with TRBD2 as a possible D gene (6 bases). Trimming shortened V by 7 bases and J by 9 bases, and 16 bases separated the two germline ends. From germline, CDR1 is WNHNN and CDR2 SYGVQD (reference sequence). This CDR3 region has 13 residues. CDR3 region: CASMEGYGSEQFF. In nucleotides, the CDR3 is TGCGCCAGCATGGAGGGATACGGCAGTGAGCAGTTCTTC.

V and J are TRBV2 and TRBJ1-6, with TRBD1 identical over 7 bases. Trimming took 7 bases from V and 0 from J; bases not matched to a gene: 9. Germline CDR1 reads SNHLY; CDR2 reads FYNNEI. The CDR3 is made up of 17 amino acids. DNA of the CDR3: TGTGCCAGCACGGGTGACAGGGAGAGCTCCTATAATTCACCCCTCCACTTT. This translates into CASTGDRESSYNSPLHF.

The chain carries TRBV11-2 and TRBJ2-5; tentative D call: TRBD2 (7 bases). There are 14 residues in the CDR3. V was clipped by 4 bases and J by 5 bases, with 14 bases between them. Germline V lookup: CDR1 SGHAT, CDR2 FQNNGV. The CDR3 nucleotides read TGTGCCAGCAGCTGGGCGGGGGCACTGGAGACCCAGTACTTC. It yields the protein CASSWAGALETQYF.

The chain carries TRBV5-1 and TRBJ1-1, with unresolved D. The CDR3 is 16 amino acids. Trimming shortened V by 0 bases and J by 0 bases, and 12 bases separated the two germline ends. CDR1 and CDR2 (germline): SGHRS, YFSETQ. The CDR3: CASSLAIGLMNTEAFF. CDR3 DNA sequence: TGCGCCAGCAGCTTGGCAATAGGACTAATGAACACTGAAGCTTTCTTT.

This clone was picked up a small number of times. The chain links TRBV11-2 to TRBJ1-2; a weak D match, TRBD1 (5 bases). The length of the CDR3 is 13 residues. V dropped 1 base and J dropped 2 bases, with 5 bases sitting between them. Germline CDR1 SGHAT, CDR2 FQNNGV. CDR3 sequence reads: CASSLGTNYGYTF. The CDR3 region has the DNA TGTGCCAGCAGCTTAGGGACAAACTATGGCTACACCTTC.

The chain joins TRBV5-1 to TRBJ1-3, with 7 nucleotides matching TRBD1. In germline, CDR1 is SGHRS, CDR2 YFSETQ. The trim removed 3 bases at V and 0 bases at J, leaving 6 bases unmatched. The CDR3 length is 16 residues. The CDR3 DNA reads TGCGCCAGCAGCTGGGACAGCCAAGACTCTGGAAACACCATATATTTT. Residues: CASSWDSQDSGNTIYF.

The rearrangement links TRBV5-1 to TRBJ2-7; no definite D call. Germline lookup yields CDR1 SGHRS and CDR2 YFSETQ. V lost 0 bases, J lost 3 bases, and 7 bases lay in between. The CDR3 sequence is 13 residues long. CDR3 region: CASSLESGYEQYF. DNA for the CDR3: TGCGCCAGCAGCTTGGAGTCGGGCTACGAGCAGTACTTC.

The CDR3 here is CASSAPGEQFF. CDR3 bases: TGCGCCAGCAGTGCCCCCGGTGAGCAGTTCTTC. The genes are TRBV10-2 and TRBJ2-1; unclear D gene. The CDR3 has 11 residues. Trimming left V 4 bases short and J 9 bases short, with 7 bases between. The germline V gene has CDR1 WSHSY and CDR2 SAAADI.

This chain uses TRBV9 with TRBJ2-6, with 9 bases that match TRBD1. This CDR3 comprises 20 residues. The V gene's germline CDR1 is SGDLS and CDR2 YYNGEE. The J segment lost 0 bases and the V segment lost 1 base, leaving 11 bases of the junction unmatched. CDR3 in DNA: TGTGCCAGCAGCGTACGGGACAGGGAATTAAAGGCCTCTGGGGCCAACGTCCTGACTTTC. It yields the protein CASSVRDRELKASGANVLTF. Supplemented by reference TRBV9 and TRBJ2-6, the full variable domain reads DSGVTQTPKHLITATGQRVTLRCSPRSGDLSVYWYQQSLDQGLQFLIQYYNGEERAKGNILERFSAQQFPDLHSELNLSSLELGDSALYFCASSVRDRELKASGANVLTFGAGSRLTVL.

The chain employs TRBV29-1 and TRBJ2-7; 7 nucleotides align to TRBD1. Germline V gives CDR1 SQVTM, CDR2 ANQGSEA. The CDR3 has 13 residues. Germline trimming cut 6 bases from V and 0 bases from J; bases unmatched to any gene: 5. CDR3 residues: CSVQTGNSYEQYF. CDR3 in DNA: TGCAGCGTCCAGACAGGGAACTCCTACGAGCAGTACTTC.

This clone has just one count. The rearrangement links TRBV5-1 to TRBJ1-1, with 10 bases that match TRBD1. V gave up 3 bases and J gave up 5 bases; unmatched junction bases: 10. Looked up from germline, CDR1 is SGHRS and CDR2 is YFSETQ. The CDR3 spans 16 residues. Here the CDR3 DNA reads TGCGCCAGCAGCTGGTGGGGAGGGACAGGGGAAACTGAAGCTTTCTTT. This translates into CASSWWGGTGETEAFF.

This rearrangement joins TRBV7-9 to TRBJ2-5, with 7 nucleotides matching TRBD1. Germline V gene data show CDR1 as SEHNR and CDR2 as FQNEAQ (reference sequence). The CDR3 is made up of 15 amino acids. V shed 5 bases and J 5 bases; nucleotides not matched to a gene: 11. The chain's CDR3 is CASSPRDRGKETQYF. The CDR3 DNA is TGTGCCAGCAGCCCGAGGGACAGAGGGAAGGAGACCCAGTACTTC.

V usage is TRBV6-1 and J usage is TRBJ1-1, with 7 positions matching TRBD1. This CDR3 is 13 amino acids long. Germline CDR1 and CDR2: MNHNS and SASEGT. V lost 11 bases to trimming and J lost 6 bases; unmatched junction nucleotides: 12. This CDR3 reads CASKTGSKPEAFF. Written as DNA, the CDR3 is TGTGCCTCGAAGACAGGGTCGAAGCCTGAAGCTTTCTTT.

The rearrangement uses TRBV6-4 and TRBJ2-5, with 11 bases lining up with TRBD2. There are 20 residues in the CDR3. Germline CDR1 MRHNA, CDR2 SNTAGT. With V trimmed by 10 bases and J by 3 bases, 25 bases remained unmatched. CDR3 bases: TGTGCCACCGCGAGCAGGGACGTCGGTCATAGCGGGAGGGGGAAAGAGACCCAGTACTTC. As protein: CATASRDVGHSGRGKETQYF.

CDR3 DNA: TGCGCCAGCAGCTGGCAGGGTTTGAACACTGAAGCTTTCTTT. This encodes CASSWQGLNTEAFF. The rearrangement uses TRBV5-1 and TRBJ1-1, with a possible D match to TRBD1 (5 bases). The CDR3 has 14 amino acids. Trimming left V 3 bases short and J 0 bases short, with 9 bases between. In germline, CDR1 is SGHRS, CDR2 YFSETQ.

This chain links TRBV5-1 with TRBJ2-1; D uncertain. V lost 0 bases, J lost 9 bases, and 16 bases lay in between. The germline gives CDR1 SGHRS, CDR2 YFSETQ. The CDR3 has 15 residues. DNA for the CDR3: TGCGCCAGCAGCTTGGCCGGAGTCGGCGTAGGTGAGCAGTTCTTC. Its protein is CASSLAGVGVGEQFF.